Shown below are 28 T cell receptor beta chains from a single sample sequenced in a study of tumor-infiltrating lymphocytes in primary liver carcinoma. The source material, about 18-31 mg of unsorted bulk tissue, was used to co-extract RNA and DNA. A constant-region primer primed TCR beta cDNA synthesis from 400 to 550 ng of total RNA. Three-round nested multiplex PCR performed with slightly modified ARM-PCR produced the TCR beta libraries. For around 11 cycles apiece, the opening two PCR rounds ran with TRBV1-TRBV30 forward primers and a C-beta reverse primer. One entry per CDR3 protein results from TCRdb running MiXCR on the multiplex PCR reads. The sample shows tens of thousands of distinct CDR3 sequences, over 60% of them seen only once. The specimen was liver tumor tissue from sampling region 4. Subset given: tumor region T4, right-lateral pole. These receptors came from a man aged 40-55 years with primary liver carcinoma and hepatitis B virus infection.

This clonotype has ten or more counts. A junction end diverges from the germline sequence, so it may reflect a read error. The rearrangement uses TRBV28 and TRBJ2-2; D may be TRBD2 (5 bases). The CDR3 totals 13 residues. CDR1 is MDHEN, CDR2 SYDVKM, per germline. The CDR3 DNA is TGTGCCAGCAGTGCAAGTCCGTTCGGGGAGCTGCTTTTT. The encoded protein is CASSASPFGELLF.

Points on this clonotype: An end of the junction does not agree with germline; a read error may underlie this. The CDR3 region is CTSSYHPDRAYEKYF. Here the CDR3 DNA reads TGCACCAGCAGTTACCATCCAGACAGGGCATACGAGAAGTACTTC. The chain uses TRBV6-2 or TRBV6-3 and TRBJ2-7; 7 positions match TRBD1. Germline assignment: CDR1 MNHEY and CDR2 SVGEGT. CDR3 size: 15 residues.

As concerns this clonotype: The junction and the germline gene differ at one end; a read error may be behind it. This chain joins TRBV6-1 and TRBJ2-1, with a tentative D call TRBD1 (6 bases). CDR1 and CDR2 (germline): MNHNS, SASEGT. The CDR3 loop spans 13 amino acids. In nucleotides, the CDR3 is TGTGCCAGCAGTGAGACTAAGGACAGTGGTAGGCTCTTC. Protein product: CASSETKDSGRLF.

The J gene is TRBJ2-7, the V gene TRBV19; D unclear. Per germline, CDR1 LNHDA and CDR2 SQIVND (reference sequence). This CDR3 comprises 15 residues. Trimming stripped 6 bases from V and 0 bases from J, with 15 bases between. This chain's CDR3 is CASSNGPRSSYEQYF. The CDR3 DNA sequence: TGTGCCAGTAGCAACGGACCGCGGAGCTCCTACGAGCAGTACTTC.

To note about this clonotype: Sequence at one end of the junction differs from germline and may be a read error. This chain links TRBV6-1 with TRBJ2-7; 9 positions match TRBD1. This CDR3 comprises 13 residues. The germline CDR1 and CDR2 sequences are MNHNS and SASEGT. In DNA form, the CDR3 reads TGTGCCAGCACTGTGACAGGGGGGCGCGAGCAGTATTTC. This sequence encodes CASTVTGGREQYF.

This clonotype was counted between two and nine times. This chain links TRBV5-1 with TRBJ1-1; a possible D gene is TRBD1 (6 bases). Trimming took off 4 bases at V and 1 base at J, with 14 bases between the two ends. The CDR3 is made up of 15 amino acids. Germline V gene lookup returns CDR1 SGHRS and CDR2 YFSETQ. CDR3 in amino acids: CASSDRPGWNTEAFF. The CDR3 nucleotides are TGCGCCAGCAGCGACAGGCCGGGGTGGAACACTGAAGCTTTCTTT.

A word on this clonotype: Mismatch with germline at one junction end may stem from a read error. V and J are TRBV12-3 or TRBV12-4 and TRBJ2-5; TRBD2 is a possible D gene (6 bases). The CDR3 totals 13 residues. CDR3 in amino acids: CASSLLAEEAQYF. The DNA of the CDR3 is TGTGCCAGCAGTCTTTTAGCGGAAGAGGCCCAGTACTTC.

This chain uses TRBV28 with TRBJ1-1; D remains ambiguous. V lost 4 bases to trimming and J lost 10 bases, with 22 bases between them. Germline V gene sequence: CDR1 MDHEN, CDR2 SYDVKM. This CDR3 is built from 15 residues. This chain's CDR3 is CASSSLIVGRVRAFF. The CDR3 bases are TGTGCCAGCAGTTCATTAATCGTAGGGAGGGTAAGAGCTTTCTTT.

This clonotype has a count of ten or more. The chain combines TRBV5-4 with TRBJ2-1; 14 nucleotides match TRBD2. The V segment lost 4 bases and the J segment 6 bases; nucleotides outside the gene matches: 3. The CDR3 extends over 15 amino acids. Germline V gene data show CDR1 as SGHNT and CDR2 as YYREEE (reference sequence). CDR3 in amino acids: CASSTGLAGANEQFF. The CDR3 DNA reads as TGTGCCAGCAGCACGGGACTAGCGGGAGCCAATGAGCAGTTCTTC.

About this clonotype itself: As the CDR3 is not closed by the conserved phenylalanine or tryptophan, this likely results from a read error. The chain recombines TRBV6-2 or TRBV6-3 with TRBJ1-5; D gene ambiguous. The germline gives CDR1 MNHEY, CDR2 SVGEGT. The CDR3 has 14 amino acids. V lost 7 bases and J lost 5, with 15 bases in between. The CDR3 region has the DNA TGTGCCAGCACCCCGGTGAATGGGGATCAGCCCCAGCATTTA. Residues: CASTPVNGDQPQHL.

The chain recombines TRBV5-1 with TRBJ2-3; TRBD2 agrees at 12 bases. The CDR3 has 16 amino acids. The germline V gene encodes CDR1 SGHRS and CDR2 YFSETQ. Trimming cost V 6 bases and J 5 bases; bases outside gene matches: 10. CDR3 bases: TGCGCCAGCAACTCTGGACTAGCGGGAAGGAGAGATACGCAGTATTTT. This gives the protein CASNSGLAGRRDTQYF.

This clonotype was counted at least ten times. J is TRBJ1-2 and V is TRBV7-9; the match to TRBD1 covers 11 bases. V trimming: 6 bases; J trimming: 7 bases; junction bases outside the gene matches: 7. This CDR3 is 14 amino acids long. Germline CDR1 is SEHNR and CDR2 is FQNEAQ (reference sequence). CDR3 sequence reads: CASRWDRGFPGYTF. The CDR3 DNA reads TGTGCCAGCAGATGGGACAGGGGGTTTCCTGGCTACACCTTC.

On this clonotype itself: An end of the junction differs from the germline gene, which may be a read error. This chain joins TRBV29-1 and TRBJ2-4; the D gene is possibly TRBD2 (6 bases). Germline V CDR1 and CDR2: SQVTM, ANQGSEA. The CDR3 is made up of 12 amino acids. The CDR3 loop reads CCVIHGRGIQYF. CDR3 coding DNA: TGCTGCGTAATTCACGGGCGGGGCATTCAATACTTC. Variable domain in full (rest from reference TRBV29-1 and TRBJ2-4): SAVISQKPSRDICQRGTSLTIQCQVDSQVTMMFWYRQQPGQSLTLIATANQGSEATYESGFVIDKFPISRPNLTFSTLTVSNMSPEDSSIYLCCVIHGRGIQYFGAGTRLSVL.

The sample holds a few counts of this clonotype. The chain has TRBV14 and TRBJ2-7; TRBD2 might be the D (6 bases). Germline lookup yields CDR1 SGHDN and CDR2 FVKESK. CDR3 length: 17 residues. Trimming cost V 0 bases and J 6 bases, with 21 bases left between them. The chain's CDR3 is CASSQDMWQGGPGEQYF. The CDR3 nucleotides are TGTGCCAGCAGCCAAGATATGTGGCAGGGAGGTCCGGGCGAGCAGTACTTC.

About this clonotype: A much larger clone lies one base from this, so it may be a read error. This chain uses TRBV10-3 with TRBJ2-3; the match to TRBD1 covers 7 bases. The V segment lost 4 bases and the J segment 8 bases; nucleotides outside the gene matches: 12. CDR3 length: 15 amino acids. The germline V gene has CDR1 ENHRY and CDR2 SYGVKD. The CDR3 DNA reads TGTGCCATCAGTGGTCCGACAGGGCTCCGTGGTACGCAGTATTTT. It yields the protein CAISGPTGLRGTQYF.

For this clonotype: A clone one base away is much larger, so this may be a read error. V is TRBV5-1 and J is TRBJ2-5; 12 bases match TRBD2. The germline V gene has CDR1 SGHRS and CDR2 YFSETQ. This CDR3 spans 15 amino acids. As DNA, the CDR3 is TGCGCCAGAAGCTCGCTAGCGGGAGGGTTAGAGACCCAGTACTTC. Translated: CARSSLAGGLETQYF.

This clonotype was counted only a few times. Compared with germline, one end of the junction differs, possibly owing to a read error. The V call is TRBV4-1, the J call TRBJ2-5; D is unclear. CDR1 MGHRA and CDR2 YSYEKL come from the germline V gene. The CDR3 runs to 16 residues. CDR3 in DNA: TGTGCCAGCAGCCAAGATTGGGGAACTCATCAAGAGACCCAGTACTTC. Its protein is CASSQDWGTHQETQYF.

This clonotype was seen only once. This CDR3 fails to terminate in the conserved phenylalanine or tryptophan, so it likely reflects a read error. CDR3 region: CAISESSTGIGKNIQYY. DNA of the CDR3: TGTGCCATCAGTGAGTCCTCCACAGGGATTGGTAAAAACATTCAGTACTAC. The J gene is TRBJ2-4, the V gene TRBV10-3; maybe TRBD1 (6 bases). V lost 0 bases and J lost 4, with 16 bases in between. CDR1 ENHRY and CDR2 SYGVKD come from the germline V gene. The CDR3 contains 17 residues.

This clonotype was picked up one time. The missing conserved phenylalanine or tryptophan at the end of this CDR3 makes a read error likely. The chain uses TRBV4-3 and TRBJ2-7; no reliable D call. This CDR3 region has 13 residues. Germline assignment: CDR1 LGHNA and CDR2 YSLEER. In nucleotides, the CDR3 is TGCGTCAGCAGCCAAGTTGAGGAGTCCGAGCAGTACATC. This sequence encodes CVSSQVEESEQYI.

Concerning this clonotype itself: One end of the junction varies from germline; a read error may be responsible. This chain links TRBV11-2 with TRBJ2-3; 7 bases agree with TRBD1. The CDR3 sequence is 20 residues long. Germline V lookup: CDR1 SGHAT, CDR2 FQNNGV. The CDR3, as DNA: TGTGCCAGCAGCTTAGGGCCAGGACAGGCAAACATTATTAGCACAGATATGCAGTATTTT. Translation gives CASSLGPGQANIISTDMQYF.

CDR3 sequence (DNA): TGTGCCAGCAGCTACATCTGGGGCGTGAACACTGAAGCTTTCTTT. This translates into CASSYIWGVNTEAFF. This rearrangement joins TRBV6-5 to TRBJ1-1; D is possibly TRBD1 (5 bases). This CDR3 comprises 15 residues. Trimming stripped 6 bases from V and 0 bases from J, with 14 bases between. From germline, CDR1 is MNHEY and CDR2 SVGAGI.

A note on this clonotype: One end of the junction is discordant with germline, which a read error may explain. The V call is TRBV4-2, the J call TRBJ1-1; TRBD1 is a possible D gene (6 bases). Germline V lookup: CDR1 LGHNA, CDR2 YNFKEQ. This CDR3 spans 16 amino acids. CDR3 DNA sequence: TGTACCAGCAGCCAAGACGGACAGAGGATGAACACTGAAGCTTTCTTT. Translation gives CTSSQDGQRMNTEAFF.

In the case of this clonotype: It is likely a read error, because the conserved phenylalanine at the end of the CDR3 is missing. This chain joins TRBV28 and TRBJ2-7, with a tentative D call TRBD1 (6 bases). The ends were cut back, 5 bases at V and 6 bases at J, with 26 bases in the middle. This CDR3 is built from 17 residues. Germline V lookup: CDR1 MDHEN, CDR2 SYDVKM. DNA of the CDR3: TGTGCCAGCAGTATATTGGCCCCAGGGGAAGAACAGTGCGAGCAGTACCTC. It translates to CASSILAPGEEQCEQYL.

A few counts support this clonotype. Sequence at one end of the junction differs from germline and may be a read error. The CDR3 loop reads CTSSSTTGRNSPLHF. The CDR3 DNA reads as TGTACCAGCAGTTCCACGACAGGGCGTAATTCACCCCTCCACTTT. The chain uses TRBV12-3 or TRBV12-4 and TRBJ1-6; TRBD1 aligns across 7 bases. CDR3 size: 15 residues.

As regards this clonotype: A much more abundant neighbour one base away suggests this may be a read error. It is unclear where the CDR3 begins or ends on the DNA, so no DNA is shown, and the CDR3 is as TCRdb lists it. The CDR3 reads CASTPLWGDTQYF. J is TRBJ2-3 and V is TRBV12-3 or TRBV12-4. The CDR3 is 13 amino acids long, termini counted.

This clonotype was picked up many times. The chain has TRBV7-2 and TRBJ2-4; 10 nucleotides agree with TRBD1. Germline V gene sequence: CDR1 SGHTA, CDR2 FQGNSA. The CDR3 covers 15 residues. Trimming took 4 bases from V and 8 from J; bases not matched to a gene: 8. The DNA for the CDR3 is TGTGCCAGCAGCTACCGGACAGGGGGGCAGGACATTCAGTACTTC. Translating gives CASSYRTGGQDIQYF.

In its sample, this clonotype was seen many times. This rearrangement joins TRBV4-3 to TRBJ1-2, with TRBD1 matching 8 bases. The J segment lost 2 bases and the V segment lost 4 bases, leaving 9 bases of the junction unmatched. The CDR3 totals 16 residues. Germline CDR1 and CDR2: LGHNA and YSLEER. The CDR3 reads CASSRKTGQGNYGYTF. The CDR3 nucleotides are TGCGCCAGCAGCCGGAAAACAGGACAGGGAAACTATGGCTACACCTTC.

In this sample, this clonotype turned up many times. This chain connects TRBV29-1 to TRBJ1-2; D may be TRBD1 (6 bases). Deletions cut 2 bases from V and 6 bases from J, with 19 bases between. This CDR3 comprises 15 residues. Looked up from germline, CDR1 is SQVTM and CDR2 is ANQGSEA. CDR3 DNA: TGCAGCGTTGAAAAAGTGATGGGGGGGGCGCATGGCTACACCTTC. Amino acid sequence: CSVEKVMGGAHGYTF. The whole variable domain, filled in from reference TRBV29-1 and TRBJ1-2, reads SAVISQKPSRDICQRGTSLTIQCQVDSQVTMMFWYRQQPGQSLTLIATANQGSEATYESGFVIDKFPISRPNLTFSTLTVSNMSPEDSSIYLCSVEKVMGGAHGYTFGSGTRLTVV.